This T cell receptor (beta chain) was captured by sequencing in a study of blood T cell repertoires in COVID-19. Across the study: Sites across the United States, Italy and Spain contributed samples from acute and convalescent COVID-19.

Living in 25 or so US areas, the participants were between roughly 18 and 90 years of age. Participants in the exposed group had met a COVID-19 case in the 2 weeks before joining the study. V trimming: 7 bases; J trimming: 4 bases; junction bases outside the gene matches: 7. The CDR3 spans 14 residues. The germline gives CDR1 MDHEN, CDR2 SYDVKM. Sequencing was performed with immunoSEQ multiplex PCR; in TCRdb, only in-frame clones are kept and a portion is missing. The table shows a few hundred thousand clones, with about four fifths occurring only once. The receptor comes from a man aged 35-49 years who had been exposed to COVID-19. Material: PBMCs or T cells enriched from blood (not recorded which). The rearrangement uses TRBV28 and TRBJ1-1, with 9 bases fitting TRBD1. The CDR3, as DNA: TGTGCCAGCATACCACAGGGGGCCTCCACTGAAGCTTTCTTT. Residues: CASIPQGASTEAFF. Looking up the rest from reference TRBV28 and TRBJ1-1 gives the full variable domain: DVKVTQSSRYLVKRTGEKVFLECVQDMDHENMFWYRQDPGLGLRLIYFSYDVKMKEKGDIPEGYSVSREKKERFSLILESASTNQTSMYLCASIPQGASTEAFFGQGTRLTVV.